The subject of this entry is one TCR beta chain. This sample was included in a study of CD8 T cells in Susac syndrome. This CDR3 spans 14 amino acids. The V gene lost 4 bases and the J gene lost 3 bases, with 12 bases spanning the gap. Germline CDR1 reads SGHDN; CDR2 reads FVKESK. RNA, at about 0.45 to 1 ug, was reverse transcribed with random hexamers. MiXCR, run by TCRdb on the immunoSEQ multiplex PCR reads, gives a single entry per CDR3 protein. The sample holds about 90,000 distinct CDR3 sequences; 96% are singletons and the top ten take 0.55% to 0.75%. The sequenced material came from CD8+ T cells from PBMCs. The sequence came from a human donor with Susac syndrome. The V and J genes are TRBV14 and TRBJ1-1, with D uncertain. CDR3: CASSLRPGYTEAFF. The CDR3 DNA reads TGTGCCAGCAGCCTTCGCCCGGGGTACACTGAAGCTTTCTTT.